This TCR beta chain was documented in a study of cytotoxic CD8 clonotypes in ibrutinib-treated CLL. Study-wide context: When averaged across all of the samples, the counts came to a few hundred thousand productive templates and some 93,000 productive rearrangements.

Cryopreserved PBMCs supplied about 2 micrograms of genomic DNA for TCR beta libraries. Clones were sequenced by immunoSEQ multiplex PCR, and TCRdb holds only the in-frame ones, with some missing. The repertoire consists of about 22,000 clones, with about 78% occurring once and the leading ten covering approximately 10%. Germline CDR1 and CDR2: LNHDA and SQIVND (reference sequence). This CDR3 contains 12 residues. V was cut by 5 bases and J by 2 bases, with 6 bases left in between. The sample here was PBMCs, taken before ibrutinib treatment. This TCR was recovered from a human donor with chronic lymphocytic leukemia. This chain joins TRBV19 and TRBJ2-5; D is unresolved. The CDR3 nucleotides are TGTGCCAGTAGTCACAGTCAAGAGACCCAGTACTTC. It yields the protein CASSHSQETQYF. The variable domain in full, completed from reference TRBV19 and TRBJ2-5, reads DGGITQSPKYLFRKEGQNVTLSCEQNLNHDAMYWYRQDPGQGLRLIYYSQIVNDFQKGDIAEGYSVSREKKESFPLTVTSAQKNPTAFYLCASSHSQETQYFGPGTRLLVL.